This TCR beta chain is from a study of blood T cell repertoires in COVID-19. The overall study: The samples span acute and convalescent COVID-19 from the United States, Italy and Spain. Sample material is recorded as cDNA or gDNA derived from T cells, B-cell-depleted T cells, or PBMCs.

In the original workflow: Nucleated cell counts were estimated from reference gene primer amplification. The data were produced by immunoSEQ multiplex PCR, yet TCRdb's version contains in-frame clones alone and is incomplete. V, J and clone size are taken as reported in that table, and D and trimming were inferred from the DNA itself. Of 15,000 to 20,000 clones in the sample, around 85% were seen once. Germline V gives CDR1 SGHNT, CDR2 YYREEE (reference sequence). This CDR3 has 16 residues. Deletions cut 0 bases from V and 6 bases from J, with 13 bases between. V is TRBV5-4 and J is TRBJ1-6, with D perhaps matching TRBD1 (5 bases). The sequencing sample was made of peripheral blood. This sequence originates from a man between 40 and 49 years old with active or convalescent COVID-19. The CDR3 is CASSLGGGVGNSPLHF. The CDR3 coding sequence is TGTGCCAGCAGCTTGGGGGGAGGGGTCGGTAATTCACCCCTCCACTTT. The full variable domain, its missing parts supplied by reference TRBV5-4 and TRBJ1-6, is ETGVTQSPTHLIKTRGQQVTLRCSSQSGHNTVSWYQQALGQGPQFIFQYYREEENGRGNFPPRFSGLQFPNYSSELNVNALELDDSALYLCASSLGGGVGNSPLHFGNGTRLTVT.